One and the same sample provided the 9 T cell receptor beta chains below, sequenced in a study of lymphopenia after photon versus proton radiotherapy. The assay was immunoSEQ multiplex PCR, and TCRdb's table has in-frame clones only and misses some. The table lists around 150,000 clones, 75% to 90% of them singletons. The sample in question was peripheral blood, obtained from a patient treated with photon-based radiotherapy. These receptors came from a man aged 50 to 60 with gastric cancer.

Here the CDR3 DNA reads TGTGCCAGCACCACGGACAGTCTTACCAAAAACATTCAGTACTTC. As protein: CASTTDSLTKNIQYF. The chain recombines TRBV7-2 with TRBJ2-4; possible D gene TRBD1, 6 bases. The ends were cut back, 7 bases at V and 2 bases at J, with 15 bases in the middle. Germline CDR1 and CDR2: SGHTA and FQGNSA. The CDR3 consists of 15 residues.

The chain employs TRBV11-2 and TRBJ2-2; TRBD1 is a possible D gene (5 bases). From germline, CDR1 is SGHAT and CDR2 FQNNGV. The CDR3 is 13 residues long. The V end was cut by 3 bases, the J end by 7 bases, with 9 bases between. CDR3 coding DNA: TGTGCCAGCAGCTTCGACAGATTCGGGGAGCTGTTTTTT. Translated, it gives CASSFDRFGELFF.

The rearrangement uses TRBV11-2 and TRBJ2-5; D might be TRBD1 (5 bases). V lost 1 base to trimming and J lost 4 bases, with 10 bases between them. The germline V gene has CDR1 SGHAT and CDR2 FQNNGV. The CDR3 sequence is 14 residues long. CDR3 coding DNA: TGTGCCAGCAGCTTAGGTGGGGCAGGAGAGACCCAGTACTTC. Translation gives CASSLGGAGETQYF.

J is TRBJ1-1 and V is TRBV7-8; possibly TRBD1 for D (5 bases). V shed 1 base and J shed 2 bases, with 20 bases lying between them. Germline CDR1 reads SGHVS; CDR2 reads FQNEAQ. This CDR3 contains 18 residues. The CDR3 region is CASSLDTGTTSGNTEAFF. The CDR3, as DNA: TGTGCCAGCAGCTTAGATACCGGGACGACTTCAGGCAACACTGAAGCTTTCTTT.

This chain links TRBV7-2 with TRBJ1-2; 8 nucleotides line up with TRBD1. The V gene's germline CDR1 is SGHTA and CDR2 FQGNSA. The CDR3 contains 13 residues. The V segment lost 3 bases and the J segment 6 bases; nucleotides outside the gene matches: 3. Here the CDR3 DNA reads TGTGCCAGCAGCTTCAGACAGGGGAATGGCTACACCTTC. This encodes CASSFRQGNGYTF. Variable domain in full (rest from reference TRBV7-2 and TRBJ1-2): GAGVSQSPSNKVTEKGKDVELRCDPISGHTALYWYRQSLGQGLEFLIYFQGNSAPDKSGLPSDRFSAERTGGSVSTLTIQRTQQEDSAVYLCASSFRQGNGYTFGSGTRLTVV.

The chain joins TRBV7-6 to TRBJ2-5; 9 nucleotides match TRBD1. Germline CDR1 SGHVS, CDR2 FNYEAQ. Trimming cost V 1 base and J 5 bases; bases outside gene matches: 8. This CDR3 has 16 amino acids. CDR3 nucleotide sequence: TGTGCCAGCAGCTTAGGGCCGGGACAGGGATTGGAGACCCAGTACTTC. Residues: CASSLGPGQGLETQYF. The full variable domain, rest sourced from reference TRBV7-6 and TRBJ2-5, is GAGVSQSPRYKVTKRGQDVALRCDPISGHVSLYWYRQALGQGPEFLTYFNYEAQQDKSGLPNDRFSAERPEGSISTLTIQRTEQRDSAMYRCASSLGPGQGLETQYFGPGTRLLVL.

The gene calls are TRBV10-3 and TRBJ1-2; 9 bases align to TRBD1. This CDR3 region has 14 residues. Looked up from germline, CDR1 is ENHRY and CDR2 is SYGVKD. V lost 8 bases to trimming and J lost 8 bases; unmatched junction nucleotides: 12. Here the CDR3 reads CAIHIGGTGKGYTF. CDR3 coding DNA: TGTGCCATCCACATAGGAGGGACAGGGAAAGGCTACACCTTC.

V and J are TRBV11-2 and TRBJ1-1; D not certain. This CDR3 is built from 14 residues. Trimming removed 4 bases at V and 5 bases at J, with 14 bases between. Germline CDR1 reads SGHAT; CDR2 reads FQNNGV. CDR3 loop: CASSSGPERTEAFF. Written as DNA, the CDR3 is TGTGCCAGCAGCTCAGGCCCCGAGCGGACTGAAGCTTTCTTT.

The rearrangement uses TRBV6-1 and TRBJ1-4; D unresolved. The V end lost 4 bases, the J end lost 3 bases, and 15 bases lay between the germline ends. CDR1 is MNHNS, CDR2 SASEGT, per germline. This CDR3 is built from 16 residues. The CDR3 region has the DNA TGTGCCAGCAGTGTAGGGAGGGTCGGGCCTAATGAAAAACTGTTTTTT. Its translation is CASSVGRVGPNEKLFF.